This record concerns one T cell receptor beta chain sequence. The record originates from a study of blood T cell repertoires in COVID-19. Study-level background: Samples came from the United States, Italy and Spain, spanning acute and convalescent COVID-19. T cells, B-cell-depleted T cells, or PBMCs supplied cDNA or gDNA.

The CDR3 is 13 residues long. The junction had 9 bases not matched to a gene; V was cut back by 6 bases and J by 8 bases. CDR1 MNHEY and CDR2 SVGAGI come from the germline V gene. As originally analysed: From reference gene primer amplification, estimates of nucleated cell counts were derived. This table comes from immunoSEQ multiplex PCR, and its TCRdb copy is limited to in-frame clones, with some not included. The D gene and trimming were derived from the DNA, and the V and J assignments and clone size from that table. The data contain fewer than 300,000 clones, about four fifths of them seen just once; the ten biggest clones take up 5.7%.

The TCR was taken from an elderly man with acute or convalescent COVID-19. The material sequenced was peripheral blood. This chain links TRBV6-5 with TRBJ1-2; TRBD1 matches 7 bases. In nucleotides, the CDR3 is TGTGCCAGCAGCGATTCGAAGGGGGCCGGCTACACCTTC. Its translation is CASSDSKGAGYTF.